These T cell receptor beta chains were read from a single sample in a study of beta chain features in type 1 diabetes. The table came from immunoSEQ multiplex PCR; TCRdb's copy has only in-frame clones and leaves some out. Of 450,000 or so clones detected, over 10% appear once; the ten largest clones hold less than 0.06%. Specimen: naive CD4+ T cells from blood. Receptor source: a woman under 30 in good health. Each CDR3 is given with its conserved first and last residue. Fields, in order: D gene, clone size, J gene, V gene, CDR3 protein, CDR3 DNA. A D gene is named only where the DNA matches it firmly. The size entry is marked missing in some rows and otherwise reads once, few, many or a size class.

TRBD2 | . | TRBJ2-7 | TRBV4-3 | CASSQDRGGTFYEQYF | TGCGCCAGCAGCCAAGATCGGGGAGGGACCTTCTACGAGCAGTACTTC
. | . | TRBJ2-4 | TRBV28 | CASRAVGEAKNIQYF | TGTGCCAGCAGAGCGGTGGGGGAAGCCAAAAACATTCAGTACTTC
TRBD1 | few | TRBJ2-4 | TRBV7-2 | CASSRRTGDIGKNIQYF | TGTGCCAGCAGCCGAAGGACAGGGGATATCGGCAAAAACATTCAGTACTTC
. | . | TRBJ1-1 | TRBV5-1 | CASSPGRRDTEAFF | TGCGCCAGCAGCCCAGGACGGAGGGACACTGAAGCTTTCTTT
TRBD1 | . | TRBJ2-1 | TRBV7-2 | CASSLAGTGGGEQFF | TGTGCCAGCAGCTTAGCGGGGACAGGAGGAGGTGAGCAGTTCTTC
. | few | TRBJ2-5 | TRBV7-9 | CASSLVARVHGETQYF | TGTGCCAGCAGCTTAGTAGCCAGGGTCCACGGAGAGACCCAGTACTTC
TRBD2 | . | TRBJ2-1 | TRBV5-4 | CASSRALAGGPHEQFF | TGTGCCAGCAGCCGAGCTCTAGCGGGAGGGCCGCATGAGCAGTTCTTC
TRBD1 | . | TRBJ1-2 | TRBV7-2 | CASSDGQGSYGYTF | TGTGCCAGCAGCGACGGACAGGGGTCCTATGGCTACACCTTC
. | few | TRBJ1-6 | TRBV7-3 | CASSGNSPLHF | TGTGCCAGCAGTGGTAATTCACCCCTCCACTTT
TRBD2 | few | TRBJ2-5 | TRBV7-2 | CASSLFRLAGGQETQYF | TGTGCCAGCAGCCTCTTTCGACTAGCGGGAGGGCAAGAGACCCAGTACTTC
. | . | TRBJ2-5 | TRBV11-2 | CASSGQGTQYF | TGTGCCAGCAGCGGGCAAGGGACCCAGTACTTC
. | . | TRBJ2-2 | TRBV9 | CASSGPSAGGELFF | TGTGCCAGCAGCGGGCCTAGCGCGGGCGGGGAGCTGTTTTTT
. | few | TRBJ2-2 | TRBV7-3 | CASSLRRGELFF | TGTGCCAGCAGCTTAAGGCGTGGGGAGCTGTTTTTT
. | once | TRBJ1-2 | TRBV29-1 | CSGEGPGQKNYGYTF | TGCAGCGGTGAAGGGCCGGGACAAAAGAACTATGGCTACACCTTC
. | . | TRBJ1-6 | TRBV7-2 | CASSHGRSPLHF | TGTGCCAGCAGCCATGGACGTTCACCCCTCCACTTT
TRBD2 | . | TRBJ2-3 | TRBV10-3 | CAISRGTGRATDTQYF | TGTGCCATCAGTAGGGGGACCGGGAGGGCCACAGATACGCAGTATTTT
. | . | TRBJ1-1 | TRBV14 | CASSPAWENTEAFF | TGTGCCAGCAGCCCGGCCTGGGAAAACACTGAAGCTTTCTTT
TRBD1 | few | TRBJ1-1 | TRBV4-3 | CASSPRGQLNTEAFF | TGCGCCAGCAGCCCGAGGGGACAGCTGAACACTGAAGCTTTCTTT
TRBD1 | . | TRBJ2-1 | TRBV6-1 | CASRRGQYNEQFF | TGTGCCAGCAGGAGGGGGCAGTACAATGAGCAGTTCTTC
. | . | TRBJ1-4 | TRBV7-8 | CASSLARRRGNEKLFF | TGTGCCAGCAGCTTAGCGCGCAGGAGGGGTAATGAAAAACTGTTTTTT
. | . | TRBJ2-5 | TRBV7-2 | CASSFETAQETQYF | TGTGCCAGCAGCTTCGAGACGGCCCAAGAGACCCAGTACTTC
. | . | TRBJ2-1 | TRBV7-3 | CASSLMGLYDEQFF | TGTGCCAGCAGCTTAATGGGCCTATACGATGAGCAGTTCTTC
. | . | TRBJ2-5 | TRBV7-2 | CASSPRRQETQYF | TGTGCCAGCAGCCCCAGGCGACAAGAGACCCAGTACTTC
. | . | TRBJ2-1 | TRBV4-3 | CASSQEEGSNEQFF | TGCGCCAGCAGCCAAGAAGAGGGCAGCAATGAGCAGTTCTTC
. | few | TRBJ1-4 | TRBV20-1 | CSARVLEKLFF | TGCAGTGCTAGAGTTCTAGAAAAACTGTTTTTT
. | few | TRBJ2-2 | TRBV11-3 | CASRGNTGELFF | TGTGCCAGCAGAGGGAACACCGGGGAGCTGTTTTTT
. | . | TRBJ1-2 | TRBV4-3 | CASSRHRDNFYGYTF | TGCGCCAGCAGCCGCCACCGGGACAACTTCTATGGCTACACCTTC
. | few | TRBJ1-6 | TRBV2 | CASRSRGNSPLHF | TGTGCCAGCAGAAGCCGGGGTAATTCACCCCTCCACTTT
. | few | TRBJ2-7 | TRBV6-5 | CASSYSGRQYF | TGTGCCAGCAGTTACTCAGGTCGGCAGTACTTC
. | . | TRBJ2-7 | TRBV7-2 | CASSLGGGTEQYF | TGTGCCAGCAGCTTAGGTGGGGGCACCGAGCAGTACTTC
TRBD2 | . | TRBJ2-7 | TRBV4-2 | CASSHTGLAIYEQYF | TGTGCCAGCAGCCATACCGGACTAGCCATTTACGAGCAGTACTTC
. | . | TRBJ2-7 | TRBV5-1 | CASSLVRGGGSYEQYF | TGCGCCAGCAGCTTGGTAAGGGGAGGTGGCTCCTACGAGCAGTACTTC
. | few | TRBJ1-2 | TRBV30 | CAWERFTPYGYTF | TGTGCCTGGGAACGCTTTACCCCGTATGGCTACACCTTC
. | few | TRBJ2-5 | TRBV28 | CASSLAGWQGTQYF | TGTGCCAGCAGTTTAGCAGGGTGGCAAGGGACCCAGTACTTC
. | . | TRBJ2-5 | TRBV14 | CASSLWENQETQYF | TGTGCCAGCAGCCTTTGGGAGAACCAAGAGACCCAGTACTTC
. | few | TRBJ2-5 | TRBV7-2 | CASSLGGSWETQYF | TGTGCCAGCAGCTTAGGTGGCAGCTGGGAGACCCAGTACTTC
. | few | TRBJ1-1 | TRBV30 | CAWSPQLNTEAFF | TGTGCCTGGAGCCCTCAGCTGAACACTGAAGCTTTCTTT
TRBD1 | . | TRBJ2-5 | TRBV11-2 | CASRRGTGGAQETQYF | TGTGCCAGCAGGAGGGGCACAGGGGGCGCCCAAGAGACCCAGTACTTC
. | . | TRBJ1-2 | TRBV5-1 | CASSPTVTSNYGYTF | TGCGCCAGCAGCCCCACGGTTACAAGTAACTATGGCTACACCTTC
TRBD2 | few | TRBJ2-3 | TRBV7-2 | CASSKGLAGSTQYF | TGTGCCAGCAGCAAAGGACTAGCGGGGTCTACGCAGTATTTT
. | few | TRBJ1-2 | TRBV25-1 | CASSAGPYGYTF | TGTGCCAGCAGTGCAGGTCCCTATGGCTACACCTTC
. | . | TRBJ2-3 | TRBV13 | CASSLDARAADTQYF | TGTGCCAGCAGCTTAGACGCCAGGGCCGCAGATACGCAGTATTTT
. | . | TRBJ2-3 | TRBV7-2 | CASSSRGYSTDTQYF | TGTGCCAGCAGCAGCAGGGGATACAGCACAGATACGCAGTATTTT
. | . | TRBJ2-1 | TRBV29-1 | CSVVSLVSYNEQFF | TGCAGCGTTGTTTCCCTCGTTTCCTACAATGAGCAGTTCTTC
. | few | TRBJ2-5 | TRBV6-6 | CASTTGETQYF | TGTGCCAGCACCACAGGAGAGACCCAGTACTTC
TRBD2 | few | TRBJ2-2 | TRBV7-9 | CASSQRLAANTGELFF | TGTGCCAGCAGCCAGCGACTAGCGGCGAACACCGGGGAGCTGTTTTTT
TRBD1 | . | TRBJ1-6 | TRBV7-9 | CASSLAATRDSSYNSPLHF | TGTGCCAGCAGCTTAGCGGCGACCCGGGACAGCAGCTATAATTCACCCCTCCACTTT
. | few | TRBJ2-1 | TRBV7-9 | CASRPPGPRVFF | TGTGCCAGCAGACCACCGGGCCCCAGGGTGTTCTTC
. | few | TRBJ2-5 | TRBV28 | CASSLPGLETQYF | TGTGCCAGCAGTTTACCCGGGTTGGAGACCCAGTACTTC
. | few | TRBJ2-4 | TRBV10-3 | CAISETLGAKNIQYF | TGTGCCATCAGTGAGACCCTAGGGGCCAAAAACATTCAGTACTTC
. | few | TRBJ2-1 | TRBV5-1 | CASSLPGVDEQFF | TGCGCCAGCAGCTTGCCAGGGGTGGATGAGCAGTTCTTC
. | few | TRBJ2-7 | TRBV27 | CAKRVRGTYEQYF | TGTGCCAAACGGGTGAGGGGGACCTACGAGCAGTACTTC
TRBD2 | . | TRBJ2-7 | TRBV13 | CASSFGGRASSKDEQYF | TGTGCCAGCAGCTTTGGCGGGAGGGCAAGCAGTAAAGACGAGCAGTACTTC